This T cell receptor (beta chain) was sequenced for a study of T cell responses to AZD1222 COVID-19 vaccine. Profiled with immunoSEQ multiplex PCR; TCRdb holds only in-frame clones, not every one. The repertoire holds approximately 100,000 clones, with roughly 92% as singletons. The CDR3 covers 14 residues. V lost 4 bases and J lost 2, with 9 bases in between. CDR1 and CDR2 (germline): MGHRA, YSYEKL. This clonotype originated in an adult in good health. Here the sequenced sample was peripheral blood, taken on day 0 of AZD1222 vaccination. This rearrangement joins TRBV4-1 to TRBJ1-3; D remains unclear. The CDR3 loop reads CASSLTRAGNTIYF. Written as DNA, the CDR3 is TGCGCCAGCAGCCTCACGAGGGCTGGAAACACCATATATTTT.